The 32 T cell receptor beta chains below come from one sample, sequenced in a study of CD8 T cells in Susac syndrome. An amount of RNA that ranged from about 0.45 to 1 ug was reverse transcribed with random hexamers. TCRdb itself ran the immunoSEQ multiplex PCR reads through MiXCR, one entry per CDR3 protein. The sample has 130,000 or so distinct CDR3 sequences; 75% to 90% are singletons. What was sequenced was CD8+ T cells from PBMCs. The source of these receptors is a human donor with multiple sclerosis.

This chain links TRBV19 with TRBJ1-2; TRBD1 might be the D (6 bases). The germline V gene has CDR1 LNHDA and CDR2 SQIVND (reference sequence). The CDR3 loop spans 16 amino acids. V gave up 1 base and J gave up 3 bases, with 15 bases separating them. CDR3 region: CASSIVAGAAYYGYTF. CDR3 nucleotide sequence: TGTGCCAGTAGTATAGTGGCGGGGGCAGCTTACTATGGCTACACCTTC.

The J gene is TRBJ2-4, the V gene TRBV5-5; 10 bases agree with TRBD2. The V segment lost 5 bases and the J segment 4 bases; nucleotides outside the gene matches: 12. Germline loops: CDR1 SGHKS, CDR2 YYEKEE (reference sequence). The CDR3 covers 17 residues. The CDR3 region has the DNA TGTGCCAGCAGTCTTAGACTAGCGGGCGAGGGGAAAAACATTCAGTACTTC. It is translated as CASSLRLAGEGKNIQYF.

This chain joins TRBV7-9 and TRBJ2-7, with 7 positions matching TRBD1. Germline V lookup: CDR1 SEHNR, CDR2 FQNEAQ (reference sequence). The CDR3 is 15 residues long. After removal of 4 bases from V and 6 bases from J, the junction contained 12 bases not matched to a gene. The CDR3 DNA is TGTGCCAGCAGCTCCTTCGGCTCAGGGGGTTCCGAGCAGTACTTC. It specifies CASSSFGSGGSEQYF.

V and J are TRBV5-1 and TRBJ1-1; D is unclear. Germline V CDR1 and CDR2: SGHRS, YFSETQ. This CDR3 has 14 residues. The germline V and J ends were trimmed by 0 bases and 4 bases, with 10 bases remaining between them. The CDR3 region has the DNA TGCGCCAGCAGCTTGGCAACGGGTCGCACTGAAGCTTTCTTT. Residues: CASSLATGRTEAFF.

CDR3 bases: TGTGCCAGCAGCTTGGCCTGGATTAACGCAGATACGCAGTATTTT. Its protein is CASSLAWINADTQYF. The chain recombines TRBV5-4 with TRBJ2-3; D is undetermined. Germline CDR1 reads SGHNT; CDR2 reads YYREEE (reference sequence). CDR3 length: 15 residues. Trimming stripped 0 bases from V and 4 bases from J, with 12 bases between.

The V gene is TRBV7-9, the J gene TRBJ1-2; D unclear. Germline CDR1 reads SEHNR; CDR2 reads FQNEAQ (reference sequence). The CDR3 sequence is 14 residues long. V lost 3 bases and J 6 bases, leaving 14 bases between the germline ends. This CDR3 reads CASSFSGSLDGYTF. The CDR3 DNA follows: TGTGCCAGCAGCTTTAGTGGGTCGCTAGATGGCTACACCTTC.

V and J are TRBV7-9 and TRBJ1-1; maybe TRBD1 (6 bases). The CDR3 totals 12 residues. V was trimmed by 6 bases and J by 3 bases, leaving 8 bases between them. CDR1 and CDR2 (germline): SEHNR, FQNEAQ (reference sequence). CDR3 coding DNA: TGTGCCAGCAGTTGGACAGACACTGAAGCTTTCTTT. Amino acids: CASSWTDTEAFF.

Here the CDR3 DNA reads TGTGCCAGCAGCCAAGGTGACGTGGTGGAGCAGTACTTC. The encoded protein is CASSQGDVVEQYF. The V call is TRBV3-1, the J call TRBJ2-7; no clear D. Germline V gene lookup returns CDR1 LGHDT and CDR2 YNNKEL (reference sequence). V was pared by 1 base and J by 7 bases, with 11 bases between. The CDR3 runs to 13 residues.

This chain connects TRBV27 to TRBJ1-6; D remains unclear. CDR3 length equals 14 residues. V was clipped by 6 bases and J by 6 bases, with 12 bases between them. From germline, CDR1 is MNHEY and CDR2 SMNVEV (reference sequence). As DNA, the CDR3 is TGTGCCAGCAGGACCTTCGGCCCTAATTCACCCCTCCACTTT. Its translation is CASRTFGPNSPLHF.

V and J are TRBV6-2 or TRBV6-3 and TRBJ1-5; a weak D match, TRBD1 (6 bases). CDR3 length: 15 residues. The V end was cut by 6 bases, the J end by 0 bases, with 12 bases between. Per the germline V gene, CDR1 is MNHEY and CDR2 is SVGEGT. CDR3 in DNA: TGTGCCAGCAGCGAACAGGGATTTAGCAATCAGCCCCAGCATTTT. It is translated as CASSEQGFSNQPQHF.

This clonotype was picked up a small number of times. This chain links TRBV5-4 with TRBJ1-6; D might be TRBD1 (5 bases). The V end was cut by 4 bases, the J end by 7 bases, with 15 bases between. CDR3 length equals 15 residues. Germline assignment: CDR1 SGHNT and CDR2 YYREEE (reference sequence). CDR3 sequence (DNA): TGTGCCAGCAGCGTCCGGGACGGGCTCAATTCACCCCTCCACTTT. Amino acids: CASSVRDGLNSPLHF.

This sequence joins TRBV5-1 and TRBJ2-5; D gene unclear. The CDR3 consists of 11 residues. Between the trimmed V and J ends, which lost 5 bases and 5 bases, there was a span of 7 bases. Germline-derived CDR1 and CDR2 are SGHRS and YFSETQ. CDR3 nucleotides: TGCGCCAGCAGGATCGCGGAGACCCAGTACTTC. This gives the protein CASRIAETQYF.

The chain recombines TRBV27 with TRBJ2-1, with 10 bases lining up with TRBD2. The germline gives CDR1 MNHEY, CDR2 SMNVEV (reference sequence). Trimming at V came to 7 bases and at J to 9 bases, leaving 9 bases not matched to a gene. This CDR3 is built from 14 residues. CDR3 in DNA: TGTGCCAGCAACCAGCGGGGGGGGTGGAGTGAGCAGTTCTTC. This sequence encodes CASNQRGGWSEQFF.

J is TRBJ2-1 and V is TRBV7-2, with D perhaps matching TRBD2 (5 bases). This CDR3 has 15 residues. The germline V and J ends were trimmed by 10 bases and 5 bases, with 21 bases remaining between them. CDR1 is SGHTA and CDR2 is FQGNSA in the germline V gene. Here the CDR3 reads CAIAAAEEGDNEQFF. Written as DNA, the CDR3 is TGTGCCATCGCGGCCGCGGAGGAAGGTGACAATGAGCAGTTCTTC.

The V call is TRBV29-1, the J call TRBJ2-7; a weak D match, TRBD1 (5 bases). Looked up from germline, CDR1 is SQVTM and CDR2 is ANQGSEA. The CDR3 is made up of 14 amino acids. The germline V and J ends were trimmed by 2 bases and 1 base, with 12 bases remaining between them. The CDR3 DNA reads TGCAGCGTTGAACTAGGCCAGGGTTCCTACGAGCAGTACTTC. This gives the protein CSVELGQGSYEQYF.

A few counts support this clonotype. The rearrangement links TRBV9 to TRBJ1-2, with D possibly TRBD1 on 5 matching bases. V dropped 3 bases and J dropped 8 bases, with 14 bases sitting between them. Germline CDR1 reads SGDLS; CDR2 reads YYNGEE. This CDR3 has 13 amino acids. CDR3 region: CASSGGVSGGYTF. In nucleotides, the CDR3 is TGTGCCAGCAGCGGAGGGGTTTCTGGAGGCTACACCTTC.

J is TRBJ2-7 and V is TRBV6-1; 7 bases are shared with TRBD1. The CDR3 is 13 residues long. J lost 2 bases, V lost 6 bases, and 4 bases had no gene match. Germline V gene lookup returns CDR1 MNHNS and CDR2 SASEGT. CDR3 loop: CASSGTATYEQYV. In DNA form, the CDR3 reads TGTGCCAGCAGCGGGACAGCTACCTACGAGCAGTACGTC.

This sequence joins TRBV29-1 and TRBJ2-3; 10 bases map to TRBD1. In germline, CDR1 is SQVTM, CDR2 ANQGSEA. The CDR3 is made up of 17 amino acids. After removal of 0 bases from V and 5 bases from J, the junction contained 11 bases not matched to a gene. The CDR3 nucleotides are TGCAGCGTTGAAGACGAACGCCTGGGACAGGGGATAGATACGCAGTATTTT. Its protein product is CSVEDERLGQGIDTQYF.

V gene TRBV24-1 combines with J gene TRBJ2-1, with D perhaps TRBD2 (6 bases). V was clipped by 2 bases and J by 1 base, with 8 bases between them. The germline V gene has CDR1 KGHDR and CDR2 SFDVKD. This CDR3 is built from 15 residues. CDR3 protein: CATSDWDSSYNEQFF. CDR3 nucleotide sequence: TGTGCCACCAGTGATTGGGACTCTTCCTACAATGAGCAGTTCTTC.

The gene calls are TRBV7-2 and TRBJ2-2; 12 nucleotides match TRBD2. CDR1 and CDR2 (germline): SGHTA, FQGNSA. V trimming: 3 bases; J trimming: 5 bases; junction bases outside the gene matches: 1. This CDR3 contains 15 residues. CDR3 coding DNA: TGTGCCAGCAGCTTCACTAGCGGGGGGACCGGGGAGCTGTTTTTT. Its protein is CASSFTSGGTGELFF.

The chain is built from TRBV7-9 and TRBJ2-5, with D maybe TRBD2 (6 bases). V was cut by 3 bases and J by 3 bases, with 11 bases left in between. CDR1 and CDR2 (germline): SEHNR, FQNEAQ (reference sequence). The length of the CDR3 is 14 residues. CDR3 sequence reads: CASSFSLAKETQYF. The CDR3 region has the DNA TGTGCCAGCAGCTTTTCTCTAGCGAAAGAGACCCAGTACTTC.

The table lists this clonotype with a count of one. The rearrangement joins TRBV5-6 to TRBJ2-7; perhaps TRBD2 as D (6 bases). This CDR3 spans 15 amino acids. Trimming shortened V by 4 bases and J by 3 bases, and 17 bases separated the two germline ends. Germline lookup yields CDR1 SGHDT and CDR2 YYEEEE. The CDR3 DNA sequence: TGTGCCAGCAGCCCGACATGGGGGGAAGGCTACGAGCAGTACTTC. It specifies CASSPTWGEGYEQYF.

V and J are TRBV7-9 and TRBJ1-2; TRBD1 might be the D (5 bases). CDR3 size: 15 residues. CDR1 is SEHNR and CDR2 is FQNEAQ in the germline V gene (reference sequence). V was clipped by 5 bases and J by 8 bases, with 21 bases between them. DNA for the CDR3: TGTGCCAGCAGCCCCGCCAAGGGGAGAATCGTCGGCTACACCTTC. Translating it yields CASSPAKGRIVGYTF.

The genes are TRBV6-5 and TRBJ1-5; D possibly corresponds to TRBD1 (5 bases). Germline CDR1 MNHEY, CDR2 SVGAGI. CDR3 length: 15 residues. Trimming cost V 4 bases and J 4 bases, with 14 bases left between them. The CDR3, as DNA: TGTGCCAGCAGTTTCTCGACAGACCTGAATCAGCCCCAGCATTTT. The encoded protein is CASSFSTDLNQPQHF.

The V and J genes are TRBV5-6 and TRBJ2-5; D may be TRBD1 (6 bases). V lost 4 bases and J lost 2, with 18 bases in between. The CDR3 has 16 residues. Germline V gene sequence: CDR1 SGHDT, CDR2 YYEEEE. The CDR3 reads CASSVGAVPNQETQYF. The CDR3 bases are TGTGCCAGCAGCGTGGGGGCGGTCCCCAATCAAGAGACCCAGTACTTC. Combining the CDR3 with reference TRBV5-6 and TRBJ2-5 gives the whole variable domain DAGVTQSPTHLIKTRGQQVTLRCSPKSGHDTVSWYQQALGQGPQFIFQYYEEEERQRGNFPDRFSGHQFPNYSSELNVNALLLGDSALYLCASSVGAVPNQETQYFGPGTRLLVL.

This rearrangement joins TRBV12-5 to TRBJ2-1; a weak D match, TRBD2 (5 bases). CDR1 and CDR2 (germline): LGHNT, FRNRAP. The V end lost 0 bases, the J end lost 5 bases, and 8 bases lay between the germline ends. This CDR3 comprises 14 residues. The CDR3 DNA reads TGTGCTAGTGGTTTGGTCGCGGAGGACAATGAGCAGTTCTTC. Protein: CASGLVAEDNEQFF.

This rearrangement joins TRBV5-1 to TRBJ2-7; unclear D gene. This CDR3 spans 11 amino acids. V dropped 3 bases and J dropped 6 bases, with 7 bases sitting between them. Germline CDR1 SGHRS, CDR2 YFSETQ. In DNA form, the CDR3 reads TGCGCCAGCAGCTGGAACAGCGAGCAGTACTTC. This encodes CASSWNSEQYF. The full variable domain, in which reference TRBV5-1 and TRBJ2-7 provide the parts outside the CDR3, is KAGVTQTPRYLIKTRGQQVTLSCSPISGHRSVSWYQQTPGQGLQFLFEYFSETQRNKGNFPGRFSGRQFSNSRSEMNVSTLELGDSALYLCASSWNSEQYFGPGTRLTVT.

V and J are TRBV12-3 or TRBV12-4 and TRBJ1-5; TRBD1 is a possible D gene (5 bases). V was shortened by 1 base and J by 6 bases, with 10 bases between the two germline ends. This CDR3 contains 14 residues. CDR3 in amino acids: CASSLGGQGQPQHF. The CDR3 nucleotides are TGTGCCAGCAGTTTAGGGGGTCAGGGTCAGCCCCAGCATTTT.

The V call is TRBV5-4, the J call TRBJ1-2; D uncertain. CDR3 length equals 13 residues. The germline V gene encodes CDR1 SGHNT and CDR2 YYREEE (reference sequence). Trimming shortened V by 4 bases and J by 4 bases, and 11 bases separated the two germline ends. CDR3 protein: CASSLRAIYGYTF. DNA of the CDR3: TGTGCCAGCAGCCTAAGAGCCATCTATGGCTACACCTTC.

J is TRBJ1-2 and V is TRBV20-1; D is uncertain. This CDR3 has 15 amino acids. The germline V and J ends were trimmed by 6 bases and 6 bases, with 23 bases remaining between them. CDR1 and CDR2 from the germline V gene are DFQATT and SNEGSKA (reference sequence). CDR3 sequence (DNA): TGCAGTGCGTCGGACCCCCTCCCGGCTGCGGATGGCTACACCTTC. It encodes CSASDPLPAADGYTF.

This clonotype has a single count. This chain connects TRBV9 to TRBJ1-4, with D perhaps matching TRBD1 (5 bases). Germline CDR1 and CDR2: SGDLS and YYNGEE. The CDR3 has 14 residues. The V end lost 3 bases, the J end lost 5 bases, and 11 bases lay between the germline ends. The CDR3 region is CASSETDLNEKLFF. CDR3 coding DNA: TGTGCCAGCAGCGAGACAGACTTAAATGAAAAACTGTTTTTT.

The chain combines TRBV4-3 with TRBJ2-6; D may be TRBD1 (6 bases). The CDR3 totals 17 residues. V was trimmed by 0 bases and J by 4 bases, leaving 13 bases between them. Germline lookup yields CDR1 LGHNA and CDR2 YSLEER. The CDR3 sequence: CASSQDVGAPGANVLTF. In DNA, the CDR3 is TGCGCCAGCAGCCAAGATGTGGGGGCTCCCGGGGCCAACGTCCTGACTTTC.